Following are 21 T cell receptor beta chains from one sample sequenced in a study of beta chain features in type 1 diabetes. Expressed TCRB transcripts were sequenced after all isolated RNA was converted to cDNA. Profiling relied on immunoSEQ multiplex PCR, and the TCRdb table lists in-frame clones only, not all of them. The repertoire holds 360,000 or so clones, about 19% seen once, with 0.044% in the top ten. Sequenced input: naive CD4+ T cells from blood. All receptors come from a woman under 30 in good health.

This clone turned up a few times. The gene calls are TRBV5-1 and TRBJ2-1; the match to TRBD2 covers 14 bases. This CDR3 has 17 residues. In germline, CDR1 is SGHRS, CDR2 YFSETQ. V lost 3 bases to trimming and J lost 9 bases; unmatched junction nucleotides: 11. The CDR3 protein is CASSSPRGLAGVSEQFF. The CDR3 DNA follows: TGCGCCAGCAGCTCCCCTCGGGGACTAGCGGGAGTATCTGAGCAGTTCTTC.

This clone showed up just a few times. The chain couples TRBV7-6 to TRBJ2-3, with TRBD1 as a possible D gene (5 bases). With 5 bases removed from V and 6 bases from J, the gap between germline ends came to 9 bases. The CDR3 is made up of 12 amino acids. Germline values: CDR1 SGHVS, CDR2 FNYEAQ. CDR3 bases: TGTGCCAGCAGCCAGGGATCGGATACGCAGTATTTT. Translation: CASSQGSDTQYF.

The chain combines TRBV5-1 with TRBJ2-1; 16 bases are shared with TRBD2. The CDR3 is 15 residues long. With 6 bases clipped from V and 13 bases from J, the junction kept 10 bases outside the gene matches. CDR1 is SGHRS and CDR2 is YFSETQ in the germline V gene. CDR3 sequence: CASTLGTSGRESQFF. The CDR3 bases are TGCGCCAGCACTCTAGGGACTAGCGGGAGGGAATCACAGTTCTTC.

This clone was detected only a few times. CDR3 sequence: CASGQGNYGYTF. For the CDR3, the DNA is TGTGCCAGTGGGCAGGGGAACTATGGCTACACCTTC. The V call is TRBV19, the J call TRBJ1-2; possibly TRBD1 for D (6 bases). The CDR3 covers 12 residues. The germline CDR1 and CDR2 sequences are LNHDA and SQIVND (reference sequence). Trimming stripped 8 bases from V and 2 bases from J, with 9 bases between.

The chain has TRBV25-1 and TRBJ2-7; D is perhaps TRBD2 (7 bases). From germline, CDR1 is MGHDK and CDR2 SYGVNS. V gave up 5 bases and J gave up 6 bases, with 20 bases separating them. This CDR3 comprises 15 residues. This chain's CDR3 is CASSLSGTQGLEQYF. The DNA of the CDR3 is TGTGCCAGCAGTTTGAGCGGGACCCAGGGGCTCGAGCAGTACTTC.

This clone has more than one count but fewer than ten. The chain combines TRBV29-1 with TRBJ1-1, with 7 bases identical to TRBD1. The CDR3 runs to 14 residues. Looked up from germline, CDR1 is SQVTM and CDR2 is ANQGSEA. The junction had 11 bases not matched to a gene; V was cut back by 7 bases and J by 3 bases. CDR3 sequence: CSGVKQGLDTEAFF. CDR3 nucleotide sequence: TGCAGCGGGGTTAAACAGGGGCTGGACACTGAAGCTTTCTTT.

This chain's CDR3 is CASSSLEGLTDTQYF. Written as DNA, the CDR3 is TGTGCCAGCAGCTCCTTAGAAGGACTCACAGATACGCAGTATTTT. The chain combines TRBV7-9 with TRBJ2-3, with a possible D match to TRBD2 (5 bases). Per germline, CDR1 SEHNR and CDR2 FQNEAQ (reference sequence). The ends were cut back, 4 bases at V and 2 bases at J, with 13 bases in the middle. The CDR3 runs to 15 residues. The full variable domain, its missing parts supplied by reference TRBV7-9 and TRBJ2-3, is DTGVSQNPRHKITKRGQNVTFRCDPISEHNRLYWYRQTLGQGPEFLTYFQNEAQLEKSRLLSDRFSAERPKGSFSTLEIQRTEQGDSAMYLCASSSLEGLTDTQYFGPGTRLTVL.

This clone was picked up a small number of times. V gene TRBV5-1 combines with J gene TRBJ1-1, with 8 nucleotides matching TRBD1. CDR3 length equals 12 residues. From germline, CDR1 is SGHRS and CDR2 YFSETQ. V gave up 2 bases and J gave up 11 bases; unmatched junction bases: 5. CDR3 in amino acids: CASSFQGARAFF. The CDR3 DNA reads TGCGCCAGCAGCTTTCAGGGGGCGCGGGCTTTCTTT.

V is TRBV7-2 and J is TRBJ1-2; D may be TRBD1 (6 bases). CDR3 length: 14 amino acids. Deletions cut 6 bases from V and 4 bases from J, with 15 bases between. Germline CDR1 is SGHTA and CDR2 is FQGNSA. The CDR3 is CASSLAGGSYGYTF. The CDR3 DNA reads as TGTGCCAGCAGTTTGGCGGGGGGCAGCTATGGCTACACCTTC.

V is TRBV29-1 and J is TRBJ1-2; 7 nucleotides agree with TRBD1. This CDR3 is built from 13 residues. CDR1 is SQVTM, CDR2 ANQGSEA, per germline. Germline trimming cut 5 bases from V and 2 bases from J; bases unmatched to any gene: 5. CDR3: CSVSTGLNYGYTF. The CDR3 bases are TGCAGCGTTTCGACAGGGCTAAACTATGGCTACACCTTC.

The chain employs TRBV23-1 and TRBJ1-1; D remains unclear. TRBV23-1 belongs to the ORF category, with a function that is uncertain. The CDR3 covers 13 residues. In DNA, the CDR3 is TGCGCGGAAGAGGGCGGGATGAACACTGAAGCTTTCTTT. Residues: CAEEGGMNTEAFF.

The chain recombines TRBV27 with TRBJ2-3; tentative D call: TRBD1 (6 bases). Germline values: CDR1 MNHEY, CDR2 SMNVEV (reference sequence). This CDR3 has 15 residues. V dropped 0 bases and J dropped 4 bases, with 11 bases sitting between them. The CDR3 DNA sequence: TGTGCCAGCAGTTTATCCCAGGGGTCCCCAGATACGCAGTATTTT. Translation: CASSLSQGSPDTQYF.

As for this clone: Other DNA sequences within the sample encode an identical CDR3. J is TRBJ1-1 and V is TRBV29-1, with 9 bases fitting TRBD1. The CDR3 runs to 13 residues. Germline CDR1 is SQVTM and CDR2 is ANQGSEA. With 3 bases clipped from V and 1 base from J, the junction kept 0 bases outside the gene matches. The chain's CDR3 is CSVEGQGNTEAFF. In DNA, the CDR3 is TGCAGCGTTGAGGGACAGGGGAACACTGAAGCTTTCTTT.

The J gene is TRBJ2-5, the V gene TRBV7-3; TRBD2 agrees at 8 bases. The J segment lost 5 bases and the V segment lost 0 bases, leaving 8 bases of the junction unmatched. This CDR3 has 16 amino acids. Germline loops: CDR1 SGHTA, CDR2 FQGTGA. The CDR3 loop reads CASSLTGPGGRETQYF. The CDR3, as DNA: TGTGCCAGCAGCTTAACGGGCCCGGGGGGGCGGGAGACCCAGTACTTC.

The chain links TRBV29-1 to TRBJ2-2, with a weak D call TRBD1 (6 bases). Between the trimmed V and J ends, which lost 6 bases and 0 bases, there was a span of 11 bases. This CDR3 has 14 residues. Germline V gene data show CDR1 as SQVTM and CDR2 as ANQGSEA. CDR3 sequence: CSVEGETNTGELFF. The CDR3 DNA sequence: TGCAGCGTCGAGGGGGAGACGAACACCGGGGAGCTGTTTTTT.

The chain is built from TRBV18 and TRBJ2-2, with 9 nucleotides matching TRBD1. CDR1 is KGHSH, CDR2 LQKENI, per germline. The CDR3 contains 16 residues. With V trimmed by 3 bases and J by 4 bases, 6 bases remained unmatched. This CDR3 is CASSPRTGAGTGELFF. In nucleotides, the CDR3 is TGTGCCAGCTCACCGAGGACAGGGGCGGGCACCGGGGAGCTGTTTTTT.

Here the CDR3 DNA reads TGTGCCAGTAGTCAGGTCAAAAACATTCAGTACTTC. Its protein is CASSQVKNIQYF. The rearrangement uses TRBV19 and TRBJ2-4; D unclear. The germline V gene has CDR1 LNHDA and CDR2 SQIVND (reference sequence). The V and J ends lost 5 bases and 3 bases respectively, with 5 bases between them. The length of the CDR3 is 12 residues.

In this sample, this clone turned up a few times. The genes are TRBV5-4 and TRBJ2-2; D is possibly TRBD1 (6 bases). The V end was cut by 0 bases, the J end by 5 bases, with 11 bases between. Germline values: CDR1 SGHNT, CDR2 YYREEE (reference sequence). The CDR3 loop spans 15 amino acids. The CDR3 DNA is TGTGCCAGCAGCTTGGGAGGGGGTCCAACCGGGGAGCTGTTTTTT. This translates into CASSLGGGPTGELFF.

The chain joins TRBV5-6 to TRBJ2-1; possibly TRBD2 for D (5 bases). The CDR3 spans 12 residues. V shed 4 bases and J shed 10 bases, with 12 bases lying between them. CDR1 SGHDT and CDR2 YYEEEE come from the germline V gene. In nucleotides, the CDR3 is TGTGCCAGCAGCCGGGGTGTCGCGGAGCAGTTCTTC. Translated, it gives CASSRGVAEQFF.

The chain recombines TRBV15 with TRBJ2-5; D gene unclear. Germline V gene sequence: CDR1 LNHNV, CDR2 YYDKDF (reference sequence). Trimming took 1 base from V and 5 from J, leaving 11 bases between them. The CDR3 spans 14 residues. The CDR3 coding sequence is TGTGCCACCAGCAGAGCCCAGTCTCAGGAGACCCAGTACTTC. Translating gives CATSRAQSQETQYF.

The rearrangement uses TRBV19 and TRBJ1-5, with a weak D call TRBD1 (6 bases). Germline-derived CDR1 and CDR2 are LNHDA and SQIVND (reference sequence). The CDR3 length is 16 residues. The germline V and J ends were trimmed by 6 bases and 3 bases, with 18 bases remaining between them. CDR3 nucleotides: TGTGCCAGTAGAAATATAAGGGGGACATTCAATCAGCCCCAGCATTTT. Translating it yields CASRNIRGTFNQPQHF.